This paragraph covers one TCR beta chain sequence. Its specificity is unknown. The CDR3 has 14 residues. The germline gives CDR1 SQVTM, CDR2 ANQGSEA. V lost 4 bases and J lost 1; bases outside the gene matches: 5. This specimen comes from a study of radiation and T cells in renal cell carcinoma. Study conclusions and caveats: From baseline, blood top tumor clonotypes peaked at 2 weeks post-radiation. Pretreatment tumor biopsies were lacking, so baseline clonotypes are unknown.

Sequencing used immunoSEQ multiplex PCR; TCRdb keeps in-frame clones, though not all of them. The sample holds 150,000 or so clones; about nine tenths are singletons and the top ten take around 4.1%. The time point here: baseline pretreatment blood. Regarding treatment: 15 Gy SBRT to primary tumor, nephrectomy 4 weeks later. Blood was sampled at baseline, 2 weeks and 4 weeks after SBRT. This renal cell carcinoma was of the clear cell type. The clonotype originates from a woman in her seventies with renal cell carcinoma. V is TRBV29-1 and J is TRBJ2-7; 9 bases agree with TRBD1. Sequences were derived from blood, sampled from a patient whose treatment included radiotherapy and nephrectomy. The chain's CDR3 is CSVGDRDPSYEQYF. The CDR3 DNA follows: TGCAGCGTTGGGGACAGGGATCCATCCTACGAGCAGTACTTC.